The 3 T cell receptor beta chains below all came from one sample that was sequenced in a study of OX40 agonist ivuxolimab in advanced cancers. Libraries were made using the immunoSEQ multiplex PCR assay. What TCRdb holds here is the immuneACCESS table cut down to in-frame rearrangements. Part of the clones is not present; checked against another copy, under half of the missing clones reflect an unresolved V gene, and the others are unexplained. The table for this sample lists about 66,000 clones; about nine tenths of them were counted only once. The ten largest account for 0.31% of the sample. Sequenced here: CD4+ or CD8+ T cells sorted from blood, sampled in a trial of the OX40 agonist ivuxolimab. The receptors originated from an adult with an advanced solid tumor such as melanoma, head and neck, liver or kidney cancer.

The J gene is TRBJ2-1, the V gene TRBV5-1; D is unclear. Trimming shortened V by 5 bases and J by 0 bases, and 9 bases separated the two germline ends. CDR1 and CDR2 from the germline V gene are SGHRS and YFSETQ. This CDR3 comprises 14 residues. The CDR3 sequence is CASRVSSSYNEQFF. CDR3 coding DNA: TGCGCCAGCAGGGTTAGTAGCTCCTACAATGAGCAGTTCTTC.

The genes are TRBV27 and TRBJ2-5; a possible D gene is TRBD2 (6 bases). Germline CDR1 MNHEY, CDR2 SMNVEV (reference sequence). The CDR3 covers 16 residues. Trimming shortened V by 3 bases and J by 2 bases, and 16 bases separated the two germline ends. The CDR3 nucleotides read TGTGCCAGCAGTTTCCTCAAGGTCGGACTACAAGAGACCCAGTACTTC. Its translation is CASSFLKVGLQETQYF.

The table lists this clone with a count of one. This sequence joins TRBV11-2 and TRBJ1-6, with 11 bases fitting TRBD1. Per the germline V gene, CDR1 is SGHAT and CDR2 is FQNNGV. This CDR3 has 14 residues. The ends lost 5 bases at V and 10 bases at J; junction bases unmatched: 4. The CDR3, as DNA: TGTGCCAGCAGCCAAGGACAGGGGGCCTCACCCCTCCACTTT. It translates to CASSQGQGASPLHF.